This T cell receptor beta chain was retrieved from a study of blood T cell repertoires in COVID-19. Assay: immunoSEQ multiplex PCR; the TCRdb copy retains only in-frame clones and omits some. This table has about 98,000 clones, nearly 90% appearing once. This CDR3 has 14 amino acids. Looked up from germline, CDR1 is SGDLS and CDR2 is YYNGEE. The ends lost 2 bases at V and 1 base at J; junction bases unmatched: 2. The sequence was collected from a man in his sixties or seventies with acute or convalescent COVID-19. Sequencing was carried out using peripheral blood. The chain carries TRBV9 and TRBJ1-1, with 7 bases identical to TRBD1. The CDR3 DNA is TGTGCCAGCAGCGTCACAGGGGCGAACACTGAAGCTTTCTTT. Its protein product is CASSVTGANTEAFF.